The 14 T cell receptor beta chains below come from one sample, sequenced in a study of tumour-infiltrating T cells in Burkitt lymphoma. Sequenced by immunoSEQ multiplex PCR; TCRdb stores in-frame clones only, minus some. The data contain about 1,200 clones, roughly a sixth of them singletons. Source material: tumor tissue. The source of these receptors is a human donor with Burkitt lymphoma.

The CDR3 sequence: CASSVGAGGYNEQFF. The CDR3 bases are TGTGCCAGCAGCGTAGGAGCGGGGGGTTACAATGAGCAGTTCTTC. This chain links TRBV9 with TRBJ2-1; 9 nucleotides line up with TRBD2. The V and J ends lost 0 bases and 4 bases, in that order; junction bases with no gene match: 2. Germline-derived CDR1 and CDR2 are SGDLS and YYNGEE. The length of the CDR3 is 15 residues.

This clone has only a few counts. The chain recombines TRBV30 with TRBJ2-3, with a possible D match to TRBD1 (5 bases). Trimming pared 5 bases from V and 4 bases from J, leaving 10 bases between. Germline lookup yields CDR1 GTSNPN and CDR2 SVGIG (reference sequence). This CDR3 region has 12 residues. CDR3: CAWGLGADTQYF. CDR3 DNA sequence: TGTGCCTGGGGTCTAGGGGCAGATACGCAGTATTTT.

This clone was counted only a few times. The chain couples TRBV9 to TRBJ2-5; D gene unclear. Germline V lookup: CDR1 SGDLS, CDR2 YYNGEE. The CDR3 sequence is 13 residues long. Deletions cut 2 bases from V and 7 bases from J, with 12 bases between. The chain's CDR3 is CASSVGVPGTQYF. As DNA, the CDR3 is TGTGCCAGCAGCGTGGGCGTGCCGGGGACCCAGTACTTC.

This clone was seen a handful of times. The V and J genes are TRBV2 and TRBJ2-7, with D tentatively TRBD1 (6 bases). There are 14 residues in the CDR3. Trimming took off 5 bases at V and 0 bases at J, with 11 bases between the two ends. Germline-derived CDR1 and CDR2 are SNHLY and FYNNEI. CDR3 in DNA: TGTGCCAGCAGTCTGACAGGTACCTCCTACGAGCAGTACGTC. Amino acids: CASSLTGTSYEQYV.

This chain connects TRBV11-3 to TRBJ2-3; possible D gene TRBD2, 6 bases. V shed 3 bases and J shed 4 bases, with 14 bases lying between them. The CDR3 loop spans 15 amino acids. The germline CDR1 and CDR2 sequences are SGHNT and YENEEA. The CDR3 here is CASSFVGGEADTQYF. The CDR3 nucleotides are TGTGCCAGCAGCTTCGTGGGCGGGGAGGCAGATACGCAGTATTTT. The whole variable domain, remainder taken from reference TRBV11-3 and TRBJ2-3, is EAGVVQSPRYKIIEKKQPVAFWCNPISGHNTLYWYLQNLGQGPELLIRYENEEAVDDSQLPKDRFSAERLKGVDSTLKIQPAELGDSAVYLCASSFVGGEADTQYFGPGTRLTVL.

The V call is TRBV7-9, the J call TRBJ2-1; 11 bases map to TRBD1. V lost 6 bases to trimming and J lost 3 bases; unmatched junction nucleotides: 7. The CDR3 is 16 amino acids. Germline values: CDR1 SEHNR, CDR2 FQNEAQ (reference sequence). The CDR3 DNA sequence: TGTGCCAGCAGATACGGGGACAGGGGGGTCTACAATGAGCAGTTCTTC. This encodes CASRYGDRGVYNEQFF.

The chain joins TRBV18 to TRBJ2-5; D is ambiguous. CDR1 and CDR2 (germline): KGHSH, LQKENI. The CDR3 has 17 residues. The V end lost 6 bases, the J end lost 4 bases, and 24 bases lay between the germline ends. Here the CDR3 reads CASSMPPYGFQPETQYF. CDR3 nucleotides: TGTGCCAGCTCCATGCCCCCCTACGGGTTCCAGCCAGAGACCCAGTACTTC.

This clone was counted once. The chain has TRBV7-2 and TRBJ2-7, with TRBD1 as a possible D gene (5 bases). V was clipped by 1 base and J by 2 bases, with 9 bases between them. CDR1 SGHTA and CDR2 FQGNSA come from the germline V gene. The CDR3 totals 14 residues. DNA of the CDR3: TGTGCCAGCAGCTTAGGGGGCAGCGCCTACGAGCAGTACGTC. Amino acid sequence: CASSLGGSAYEQYV.

J is TRBJ1-1 and V is TRBV7-8; D gene uncertain. Per germline, CDR1 SGHVS and CDR2 FQNEAQ. The CDR3 covers 12 residues. V lost 11 bases to trimming and J lost 8 bases, with 18 bases between them. The chain's CDR3 is CAVHTRTGEAFF. The CDR3, as DNA: TGTGCCGTTCATACCCGCACGGGAGAAGCTTTCTTT. Full variable domain (missing parts from reference TRBV7-8 and TRBJ1-1): GAGVSQSPRYKVAKRGQDVALRCDPISGHVSLFWYQQALGQGPEFLTYFQNEAQLDKSGLPSDRFFAERPEGSVSTLKIQRTQQEDSAVYLCAVHTRTGEAFFGQGTRLTVV.

This clone was recorded a few times. The gene calls are TRBV5-1 and TRBJ2-5; 9 bases are a match to TRBD2. Germline values: CDR1 SGHRS, CDR2 YFSETQ. V shed 0 bases, J shed 7 bases, and the junction held 10 bases outside the gene matches. CDR3 size: 16 residues. In DNA, the CDR3 is TGCGCCAGCAGCTTGGAGGCTAGCGGGGTGCGGGGGACCCAGTACTTC. Protein: CASSLEASGVRGTQYF.

This chain joins TRBV2 and TRBJ2-2; no definite D call. Trimming stripped 10 bases from V and 6 bases from J, with 12 bases between. The CDR3 is 12 amino acids. CDR1 is SNHLY and CDR2 is FYNNEI in the germline V gene. The CDR3 sequence is CATYQDSGELFF. The CDR3 DNA is TGTGCCACCTATCAGGATTCCGGGGAGCTGTTTTTT.

The chain couples TRBV9 to TRBJ1-2; D is ambiguous. This CDR3 has 12 residues. The germline V gene encodes CDR1 SGDLS and CDR2 YYNGEE. Trimming stripped 4 bases from V and 7 bases from J, with 11 bases between. The CDR3 DNA sequence: TGTGCCAGCAGCTCGAGACCCCTTGGCTACACCTTC. Amino acid sequence: CASSSRPLGYTF.

This clone occurred a few times. The same CDR3 also results from other DNA sequences found in this sample. This chain joins TRBV6-5 and TRBJ2-6; D could derive from TRBD1 or TRBD2 (6 bases each). Trimming removed 2 bases from V and 10 bases from J, with 15 bases in between. The CDR3 covers 15 residues. Germline CDR1 MNHEY, CDR2 SVGAGI. The CDR3 spells CASSYRGDIVNVLTF. CDR3 in DNA: TGTGCCAGCAGTTACAGGGGGGACATAGTGAACGTCCTGACTTTC.

This chain links TRBV11-2 with TRBJ1-5; TRBD1 is a possible D gene (6 bases). This CDR3 contains 14 residues. From germline, CDR1 is SGHAT and CDR2 FQNNGV. V lost 5 bases to trimming and J lost 4 bases, with 12 bases between them. The CDR3 bases are TGTGCCAGCAGCCGCGATACAGGGAATCAGCCCCAGCATTTT. It translates to CASSRDTGNQPQHF.